This paragraph covers one T cell receptor beta chain sequence. The data were taken from a study of CD8+CD57+ T cells in acquired aplastic anemia. Using genomic DNA as the template, TCR beta VDJ and CDR3 profiling was carried out. A single record per CDR3 protein comes from TCRdb applying MiXCR to the reads. The sample shows some 140,000 distinct CDR3 sequences, just over 50% of them seen only once. In patients chosen for sequencing, flow cytometry had shown CD8+CD57+ cell expansion. With 0 bases removed from V and 7 bases from J, the gap between germline ends came to 13 bases. Per the germline V gene, CDR1 is SGDLS and CDR2 is YYNGEE. The CDR3 loop spans 14 amino acids.

V gene TRBV9 combines with J gene TRBJ1-1; unclear D gene. Sequencing was done on a sample of sorted CD4+, CD8+, or CD8+CD57+ T cells (not recorded which) from PBMCs. This clonotype was sampled from a human donor with aplastic anemia. The CDR3 nucleotides read TGTGCCAGCAGCGTAGCTGAGGGCTTGGGTGAAGCTTTCTTT. Protein product: CASSVAEGLGEAFF.